Listed here is a single T cell receptor (beta chain). The antigen is undetermined. PCR amplification relied on 60 Vbeta primers (plus 13 Jbeta primers). Methods used by the authors: In a later analysis, of approximately 81 million unique beta chains, about 12 million appeared in at least two donors. Generated by immunoSEQ multiplex PCR, the TCRdb table keeps only in-frame clones and is missing some. V, J and clone size are those of that table, while D and trimming were read from the DNA. The data hold some 120,000 clones, with 70% to 80% observed a single time. This sample was included in a study of cytomegalovirus exposure and HLA in healthy donors. Study-level results: In a later analysis, productive TCRs from donors in an Asian-associated ancestry cluster reportedly carried fewer N-insertions than the cohort mean. Later analysis associated a missense DCLRE1C variant with TCR beta V- and J-gene trimming. HLA alleles were associated with 16,951 TCR beta sequences in a later analysis at 0.05 false discovery rate.

The receptor was derived from a man in his forties in good health and CMV-seronegative. The sequenced sample consisted of PBMCs.

The CDR3 DNA reads TGTGCCAGCAGTTTATGGGACAGGGTGTTGGACACTGAAGCTTTCTTT. Translated, it gives CASSLWDRVLDTEAFF. The rearrangement links TRBV28 to TRBJ1-1, with 8 bases identical to TRBD1. This CDR3 contains 16 residues. V was pared by 0 bases and J by 3 bases, with 6 bases of the junction left unmatched. Germline CDR1 is MDHEN and CDR2 is SYDVKM.